This TCR beta chain comes out of a study of cytomegalovirus exposure and HLA in healthy donors (dated by TCRdb to about 2017). About the study as a whole: An earlier analysis of several hundred of the donors reported 250 to 300 Gb of sequence data and 90 million to 120 million unique TCR beta sequences obtained from some 200 million T cells. Roughly 320 gigabases of sequencing data and around 80 million unique TCR sequences made up an early release that covered approximately 650 HLA-typed donors. Among the approximately 430 genotyped donors, around 81% belonged to the genetic ancestry cluster associated with self-reported Caucasian donors. The study was designed to test whether signatures of past pathogen exposure could be identified by cataloging public T cell receptors. The study profiled the T cell repertoires of 666 subjects by immunosequencing and related them to cytomegalovirus serostatus. In addition to the first cohort of 666 subjects, a separate validation cohort of about 120 different subjects was used. To predict cytomegalovirus infection status, the study brought together high-throughput TCR immunosequencing, statistical association of individual TCRs with disease status, and machine learning. A later analysis re-examined previously published TCR beta repertoires from around 670 donors and added high-resolution HLA genotyping to investigate patterns of TCR occurrence. Rather than drawing on any new phenotypic data, the later analysis identified candidate immune exposures from TCR beta sequences and the way those sequences occurred across donors. To decide whether each TCR beta V gene segment behaved as functional or pseudogenic, an earlier analysis of approximately 600 of the donors relied on high-throughput TCR beta sequencing. Donor age, sex, ethnicity and CMV serostatus were compiled alongside the repertoire data. A later genetic analysis used genome-wide SNP genotypes for about 60% of the 666 donors, treating that subset as a discovery cohort. Every discovery cohort repertoire had been produced on one sequencing platform. Class I and class II HLA loci were covered by the typing at four-digit resolution. The number of typed donors differed by locus: about 620-630 for A, B, C, DRB1 and DQB1; 522 for DQA1; approximately 610 for DPA1; and roughly 490 for DPB1. Because of strong linkage in the cohort, roughly five DR-DQ haplotypes were treated as single units for association and clustering. Among some 400 genotyped donors of the cohort, an average of 235,054 unique TCR beta nucleotide sequences were sequenced per donor, about a sixth of them non-productive. The full study reports these points: Only TCR beta chains were sequenced in this cohort, and the absence of alpha or paired-chain data limited detectable features. Some IMGT-functional V segments, including TRBV6-2 and TRBV6-3, could not be distinguished by the 87-base-pair reads and were therefore excluded. A group of highly shared sequence variants was considered likely to be a technical artifact of the sequencing pipeline. In a later analysis, HLA-associated TCR beta chains showed more clonal expansion and lower generation probabilities than non-associated chains that were equally common. In a later analysis, several top co-occurrence clusters were reported to appear linked to parvovirus B19, influenza, CMV and Epstein-Barr virus. Because counts were too low, seventeen rarely observed V segments, including chromosome 9 orphons, were left out of the earlier analysis of 587 of the donors. In vitro tests confirmed that a few of the cytomegalovirus-associated TCR beta chains recognize cytomegalovirus antigens. An earlier analysis of around 540 of the donors showed that most TCR beta V segments appeared in productive rearrangements either about 87% or about 30% of the time, which broadly matched IMGT annotations. A further reported finding was that TCR beta sequences accurately predicted the HLA-A and HLA-B alleles for most subjects in the first cohort. According to a later genetic analysis, donors in an Asian-associated ancestry cluster had fewer N-insertions in productive TCRs than the approximately 630-donor mean. In a later analysis, most CMV-associated TCR beta chains were found to appear HLA-restricted, with HLA associations seemingly driven largely by CMV exposure. In a later genetic analysis, a missense DCLRE1C variant was associated with V-gene and J-gene trimming of TCR beta chains, and the association was replicated in an independent cohort. The classifier was reported to diagnose cytomegalovirus status with high specificity and sensitivity in both the original and validation cohorts. In a later analysis, TCR association rates were found to vary across HLA loci, with the most associated TCRs seen for DRB1 alleles and the fewest for HLA-C alleles. Sequencing depth was assumed to be roughly uniform across donors in the presence/absence analyses, though that assumption may not hold. Because some donors lacked HLA typing at each locus, the association tests relied only on the typed subset. When HLA alleles, especially DR and DQ, strongly co-occurred, attributing TCR associations to individual alleles was difficult. For the cohort, immune exposure information was limited to CMV serostatus. Linkage disequilibrium might explain the correlated functional status among segregating V segments, but an unknown experimental factor could not be ruled out. The study listed 150 to 200 TCR beta chains as associated with cytomegalovirus. It was suggested by the authors that the approach could potentially be generalized to other disease states and immunological phenotypes. While some public TCRs were present in many individuals, most TCR sequences turned up only very rarely across donors. At a false discovery rate of 0.05, a later analysis linked approximately 18,000 TCR beta sequences to specific HLA alleles.

The cohort comprised 666 healthy bone marrow donors. All cohort members were sampled while nominally healthy, although unrecorded immune exposures were likely present. The donor was CMV seropositive and was included in the group of around 300 seropositive cohort members. A peripheral blood sample was provided by each donor, and peripheral blood mononuclear cells were used for TCR beta sequencing. The Qiagen DNeasy Blood Extraction Kit was used to extract genomic DNA from the blood cell samples. The receptor library was made with the immunoSEQ multiplex PCR assay. For the multiplex PCR, a mixture combining 60 forward primers for TCR Vbeta segments and 13 reverse primers for TCR Jbeta segments was used. The CDR3 region of rearranged TCR beta genes was amplified from genomic DNA by a multiplex PCR assay. The Illumina HiSeq System was used to sequence the amplified TCR beta libraries as 87-base-pair reads. The published analysis was carried out like this. A later analysis tallied 75 million to 85 million unique TCR beta chains across the roughly 610 repertoires, and about 12 million of those chains were shared by two or more donors. A nearest-neighbor algorithm error-corrected the raw reads and collapsed the reads into unique sequences, merging closely related sequences to remove PCR and sequencing errors. To assign V, D and J gene segments, CDR3 sequences were aligned to IMGT reference sequences. For a sequence to be retained, a match of at least six nucleotides was required to both a V gene segment and a J gene segment. A rearrangement was called productive if the CDR3 had no stop codons and remained in frame with V and J, and every other rearrangement was called non-productive. Following IMGT convention, CDR3 was defined as the stretch from the second conserved V-encoded cysteine up to the conserved J-encoded phenylalanine. In an earlier analysis of more than 550 of the donors, sequences lacking an unambiguous match to a single V gene segment were excluded. In an earlier analysis of about 590 of the donors, a V segment was called functional when productive rearrangements were above 56.7%, and segregating when the standard deviation between donors exceeded 5%. To diagnose cytomegalovirus status from the catalog of TCR beta chain sequences, a statistical classification framework was built. In a later analysis, V and J genes were assigned by comparing TCR nucleotide sequences against IMGT/GENE-DB human TR gene sequences. The TCRdist pipeline was used in a later analysis to assign CDR3 sequences and most-parsimonious VDJ recombination scenarios. In a later analysis, each TCR beta chain was defined by its CDR3 amino acid sequence together with its V-gene family, and reads lacking a unique V-gene family were excluded. To address suspected cross-contamination and a sequencing artifact, a later analysis removed 450 to 700 highly shared, low-generation-probability nucleotide sequences. For each public chain, a later analysis derived a clonal expansion index from normalized ranks of inferred template counts within each repertoire. In a later analysis, generation probabilities were computed using a VDJ recombination model fitted to out-of-frame rearrangements, and the results were checked against IGoR. Hypergeometric tests were used in a later analysis to score TCR-TCR, TCR-HLA and TCR-CMV co-occurrence, with a repertoire-size bias correction applied to the TCR pairs. In a later analysis, false discovery rates were estimated by permuting HLA or CMV assignments 20 times. In a later analysis, co-occurring TCRs were grouped with DBSCAN, and TCRdist sequence similarity was added when clustering was performed within HLA-allele-positive subsets. For co-occurrence clustering, repertoires with fewer than 30,000 or more than 120,000 public chains were excluded, along with roughly five repertoires with anomalous nucleotide sharing. TCRdb retrieved this table from immuneACCESS and kept in-frame rearrangements only. Not all clones are present; in checked studies, unresolved V genes account for under half, and no reason is known for the remainder. That table furnishes V, J and clone size, whereas the DNA furnished D and trimming. The sample records approximately 120,000 clones, over 60% of which are singletons. The ten top clones hold 13% of the sample.

A note on this clone: Which antigen it targets is not known. Base qualities are not recorded, but no much larger clone differs from it by a single base.

CDR1 and CDR2 are read off the germline V gene (reference sequence) as LNHNV and YYDKDF. The CDR3 measures 14 amino acids from cysteine to phenylalanine. This entry keeps only the CDR3 DNA: 42 bases, framed from base 1. Here V drops 5 bases and J drops 1 base, and the junction holds 3 bases not matched to any gene. Sequenced sample: PBMCs. The receptor was isolated from a woman aged 55 to 70 in good health and CMV-seropositive. Recombination joined TRBV15 with TRBJ2-5; the junction holds 8 bases that match TRBD1. The CDR3 region has the sequence CATSRQGTQETQYF. In nucleotides, the sequence is TGTGCCACCAGCCGACAGGGGACCCAAGAGACCCAGTACTTC.